This T cell receptor (beta chain) was found in a study of cytomegalovirus exposure and HLA in healthy donors. Findings and caveats of the study: It was assumed in the presence/absence analyses that sequencing depth was roughly uniform across donors. The authors later found TCR association rates varying by HLA locus, with DRB1 most and HLA-C fewest.

This CDR3 region has 13 residues. The germline gives CDR1 SGHTA, CDR2 FQGTGA. V lost 3 bases and J 8 bases, leaving 11 bases between the germline ends. This clone was recorded many times. What it binds is not known. Healthy bone marrow donors made up the cohort. Both 60 Vbeta primers and 13 Jbeta primers went into the PCR. Sequenced by immunoSEQ multiplex PCR; TCRdb stores in-frame clones only, minus some. The sample includes over 200,000 clones, about 80% of them seen just once. The rearrangement uses TRBV7-3 and TRBJ2-1, with a weak D call TRBD1 (5 bases). Sequencing was carried out using PBMCs. This sequence was found in a woman aged 40 to 50 in good health and CMV-seronegative. In DNA, the CDR3 is TGTGCCAGCAGCTTTTGGGCAGGGCATGAGCAGTTCTTC. Protein product: CASSFWAGHEQFF.